This entry concerns a single TCR beta chain. As yet, its antigen is unknown. Per germline, CDR1 LGHNA and CDR2 YNFKEQ. The CDR3 consists of 17 residues. Trimming pared 0 bases from V and 7 bases from J, leaving 21 bases between. PCR involved 60 Vbeta and 13 Jbeta primers. Profiling relied on immunoSEQ multiplex PCR, and the TCRdb table lists in-frame clones only, not all of them. Here the sample table reports about 40,000 clones. The data belong to a study of cytomegalovirus exposure and HLA in healthy donors. Notes on the study in general: It was approximately 150 TCR beta chains that were listed as cytomegalovirus-associated.

V gene TRBV4-2 combines with J gene TRBJ1-1; D perhaps matches TRBD1 (5 bases). Sequencing was done on a sample of PBMCs. This sequence was found in a woman in her 30s in good health and CMV-seronegative. The CDR3 bases are TGTGCCAGCAGCCAAGATTGGGAGGGAAACCTAAGGGGTGAAGCTTTCTTT. Translation gives CASSQDWEGNLRGEAFF.